What follows describes a single T cell receptor beta chain. Its specificity is not known. Germline and junction disagree at one end, which may indicate a read error. The CDR3 spans 14 residues. Per germline, CDR1 SSHAT and CDR2 FNYEAQ (reference sequence). The data originate from a study of shared clonotypes between healthy human individuals. Study details: CD4 naive and memory got three plates each, CD8 naive two, CD8 memory one.

TCRdb keeps only in-frame clones here, not all; method: immunoSEQ multiplex PCR. The sample includes hundreds of thousands of clones, roughly nine tenths seen only once; the top ten take 24%. As defined, naive CD8 cells were CD45RO-negative and positively selected for CCR7, with terminally differentiated effector memory CD45RA+ cells excluded. Study-level results: Sorted-subset sequencing was shown by rarefaction to be incomplete despite large depth. Among the subsets, naive ones generally showed larger estimated richness than memory ones. Investigators collected only blood, and repertoires in tissues likely differ.

This TCR derives from a man aged 25-45 years in good health. The chain carries TRBV7-7 and TRBJ2-1, with D possibly TRBD1 on 5 matching bases. The material sequenced was naive CD8+ T cells sorted from blood. The CDR3 loop reads CASSVRVQGDEQFF. As DNA, the CDR3 is TGTGCTAGCAGCGTTAGAGTCCAGGGCGATGAGCAGTTCTTC.